This TCR beta chain was captured by sequencing in a study of cytomegalovirus exposure and HLA in healthy donors. PCR used 60 Vbeta primers and 13 Jbeta primers. TCRdb's copy holds only in-frame clones and misses some; the assay was immunoSEQ multiplex PCR. The table shows approximately 82,000 clones, with approximately 56% occurring only once. Germline CDR1 and CDR2: MNHNS and SASEGT. The ends lost 7 bases at V and 7 bases at J; junction bases unmatched: 11. The CDR3 is made up of 15 amino acids. This chain uses TRBV6-1 with TRBJ2-5, with 11 nucleotides matching TRBD2. Source material: PBMCs. The sequence derives from a woman in her 30s in good health and CMV-seropositive. The CDR3 region is CASTPTLAGGGTQYF. The CDR3, as DNA: TGTGCCAGCACCCCGACTCTAGCGGGGGGCGGGACCCAGTACTTC.